Each of the 9 T cell receptor beta chains below was sequenced from the same sample in a study of shared clonotypes between healthy human individuals. Measured with immunoSEQ multiplex PCR; TCRdb has only the in-frame clones, and not every one. The data contain around 480,000 clones, 75% to 80% of them singletons. The sequenced sample was PBMCs. All receptors come from a woman aged 40 to 50 in good health. Some clones in this sample may be carry-over from other donors' samples.

This clone was observed a single time. The chain uses TRBV7-2 and TRBJ2-7; 9 bases line up with TRBD2. V was clipped by 1 base and J by 7 bases; unmatched bases: 8. The CDR3 runs 15 residues. CDR1 is SGHTA and CDR2 is FQGNSA in the germline V gene. For the CDR3, the DNA is TGTGCCAGCAGCTTAGTTCTAGCGGGAAACGGGGAGCAGTACTTC. Residues: CASSLVLAGNGEQYF.

This chain joins TRBV10-2 and TRBJ2-7; no definite D call. The CDR3 length is 14 residues. The V gene's germline CDR1 is WSHSY and CDR2 SAAADI. Deletions cut 2 bases from V and 1 base from J, with 9 bases between. This CDR3 reads CASSEAVYSYEQYF. CDR3 in DNA: TGCGCCAGCAGTGAGGCGGTTTATTCCTACGAGCAGTACTTC.

The V and J genes are TRBV28 and TRBJ2-1; 7 nucleotides align to TRBD2. The CDR3 totals 14 residues. Unmatched junction bases numbered 12, after V lost 8 bases and J lost 8 bases. In germline, CDR1 is MDHEN, CDR2 SYDVKM. The CDR3 DNA reads as TGTGCCAGCCGGTTAGGCGGGAGTCAATATGAGCAGTTCTTC. This translates into CASRLGGSQYEQFF.

V is TRBV2 and J is TRBJ2-5, with 7 bases matching TRBD2. The CDR3 spans 14 residues. The germline V gene encodes CDR1 SNHLY and CDR2 FYNNEI. With V trimmed by 5 bases and J by 3 bases, 6 bases remained unmatched. The CDR3 region has the DNA TGTGCCAGCAGTTTCCAGGCGGGGGAAGAGACCCAGTACTTC. The encoded protein is CASSFQAGEETQYF.

V and J are TRBV19 and TRBJ2-7, with 7 bases lining up with TRBD1. This CDR3 comprises 13 residues. Germline CDR1 is LNHDA and CDR2 is SQIVND (reference sequence). With 8 bases clipped from V and 5 bases from J, the junction kept 9 bases outside the gene matches. In nucleotides, the CDR3 is TGTGCCAGTTCACTACAGGGGCTTAACGAGCAGTACTTC. Its protein is CASSLQGLNEQYF.

CDR3 bases: TGTGCCAGCAGCGTAGGGTTTGCAGGGGCGATCTACGAGCAGTACTTC. Translated: CASSVGFAGAIYEQYF. V is TRBV9 and J is TRBJ2-7, with D perhaps TRBD1 (6 bases). CDR1 SGDLS and CDR2 YYNGEE come from the germline V gene. The CDR3 sequence is 16 residues long. V dropped 0 bases and J dropped 3 bases, with 16 bases sitting between them. Full variable domain (rest looked up from reference TRBV9 and TRBJ2-7): DSGVTQTPKHLITATGQRVTLRCSPRSGDLSVYWYQQSLDQGLQFLIQYYNGEERAKGNILERFSAQQFPDLHSELNLSSLELGDSALYFCASSVGFAGAIYEQYFGPGTRLTVT.

This chain uses TRBV27 with TRBJ2-7, with TRBD1 identical over 12 bases. This CDR3 has 16 residues. CDR1 is MNHEY, CDR2 SMNVEV, per germline (reference sequence). V was clipped by 3 bases and J by 5 bases; unmatched bases: 8. The CDR3 here is CASSLVGDRGRNEQYF. CDR3 DNA: TGTGCCAGCAGTTTGGTTGGGGACAGGGGGCGCAACGAGCAGTACTTC.

The chain joins TRBV10-3 to TRBJ2-5; the D is unclear. V was trimmed by 4 bases and J by 5 bases, leaving 8 bases between them. The germline V gene has CDR1 ENHRY and CDR2 SYGVKD. The CDR3 length is 12 residues. CDR3 in DNA: TGTGCCATCAGTGGAGGAGAGGAGACCCAGTACTTC. Amino acids: CAISGGEETQYF.

V and J are TRBV5-5 and TRBJ1-4; no firm D call. CDR3 length: 17 amino acids. V lost 5 bases, J lost 0 bases, and 17 bases lay in between. Germline-derived CDR1 and CDR2 are SGHKS and YYEKEE (reference sequence). The CDR3, as DNA: TGTGCCAGCAGTTTGACATCCAGAAGGGCAACTAATGAAAAACTGTTTTTT. It encodes CASSLTSRRATNEKLFF.